This TCR beta chain was recorded in a study of control samples from healthy donors and cancer patients. Here immunoSEQ multiplex PCR was the method, and the copy in TCRdb shows in-frame clones only, minus some. The table includes about 170,000 clones, under 95% detected once. The specimen was blood. The source of this sequence is a woman aged 18-29 years in good health.

The CDR3 DNA reads TGTGCCAGCCCGACCTGGGGAGGCCGGGACTATGGCTACACCTTC. Protein product: CASPTWGGRDYGYTF. The V gene is TRBV2, the J gene TRBJ1-2; the D is unclear. This CDR3 contains 15 residues. Trimming left V 8 bases short and J 3 bases short, with 19 bases between. Germline V CDR1 and CDR2: SNHLY, FYNNEI.